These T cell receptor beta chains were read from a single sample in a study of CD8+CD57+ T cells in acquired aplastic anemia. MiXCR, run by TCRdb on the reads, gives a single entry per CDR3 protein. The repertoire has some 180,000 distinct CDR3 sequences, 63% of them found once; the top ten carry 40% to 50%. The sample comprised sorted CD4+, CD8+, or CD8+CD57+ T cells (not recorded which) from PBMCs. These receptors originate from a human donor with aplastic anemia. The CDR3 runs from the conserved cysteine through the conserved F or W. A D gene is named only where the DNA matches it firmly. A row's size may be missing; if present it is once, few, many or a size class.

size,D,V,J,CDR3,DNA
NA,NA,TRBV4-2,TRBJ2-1,CASSPGHYNEQFF,TGTGCCAGCAGCCCTGGACACTACAATGAGCAGTTCTTC
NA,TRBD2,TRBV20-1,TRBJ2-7,CSALHSGGGEQYF,TGCAGTGCCCTCCACAGCGGGGGCGGGGAGCAGTACTTC
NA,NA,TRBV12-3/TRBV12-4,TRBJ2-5,CASSQEVGWQETQYF,TGTGCCAGCAGCCAAGAAGTGGGGTGGCAAGAGACCCAGTACTTC
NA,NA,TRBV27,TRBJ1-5,CASSLAGAPNQPQHF,TGTGCCAGCAGTTTGGCAGGGGCCCCTAATCAGCCCCAGCATTTT
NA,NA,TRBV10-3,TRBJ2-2,CAIPKRIANTGELFF,TGTGCCATCCCGAAGCGGATCGCGAACACCGGGGAGCTGTTTTTT
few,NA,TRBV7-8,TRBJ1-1,CASRRLVGTEAFF,TGTGCCAGCAGACGGTTGGTTGGCACTGAAGCTTTCTTT
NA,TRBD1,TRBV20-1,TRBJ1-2,CSARSGQYGYTF,TGCAGTGCTAGATCGGGACAGTATGGCTACACCTTC
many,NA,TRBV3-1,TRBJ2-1,CASSQEAGLNEQFF,TGTGCCAGCAGCCAAGAGGCAGGGTTGAATGAGCAGTTCTTC
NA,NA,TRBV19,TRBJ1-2,CASSILAGADGYTF,TGTGCCAGTAGTATTCTCGCAGGGGCAGATGGCTACACCTTC
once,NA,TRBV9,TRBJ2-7,CASSVVGEEQYF,TGTGCCAGCAGCGTAGTAGGGGAGGAGCAGTACTTC
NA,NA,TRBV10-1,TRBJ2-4,CASSTGRSKGIQYF,TGCGCCAGCAGTACCGGAAGAAGCAAGGGCATTCAGTACTTC
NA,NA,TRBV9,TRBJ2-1,CASSLWGQEGNEQFF,TGTGCCAGCAGCCTTTGGGGCCAAGAGGGGAATGAGCAGTTCTTC
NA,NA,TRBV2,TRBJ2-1,CASRSYNEQFF,TGTGCCAGCCGGTCTTACAATGAGCAGTTCTTC
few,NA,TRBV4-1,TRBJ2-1,CASSQDVRTATYNEQFF,TGCGCCAGCAGCCAAGATGTCCGGACGGCAACTTACAATGAGCAGTTCTTC
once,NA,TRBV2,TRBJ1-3,CASAPGIGNTIYF,TGTGCCAGCGCTCCAGGGATCGGAAACACCATATATTTT
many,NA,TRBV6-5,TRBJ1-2,CASSYSATNYGYTF,TGTGCCAGCAGTTACTCGGCAACAAACTATGGCTACACCTTC
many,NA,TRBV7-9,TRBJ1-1,CASTGVMNTEAFF,TGTGCCAGCACGGGGGTGATGAACACTGAAGCTTTCTTT